The rows below give T cell receptor beta chains drawn from one sample of a study of T cells after yellow fever vaccination. Each CDR3 protein gets one entry after TCRdb re-called the 5' RACE reads with MiXCR. The sample comprises a few hundred thousand distinct CDR3 sequences, about a sixth of which are singletons, and around 15% rests with the top ten. Here the sequenced sample was PBMCs, taken less than 6 days after the first yellow fever vaccination. All receptors derive from a man aged 18 to 29 who received the YFV17D yellow fever vaccine. Each CDR3 is given with its conserved first and last residue. Fields, in order: clone size, D gene, J gene, V gene, CDR3 DNA, CDR3 protein. A D gene is named only where the DNA matches it firmly. Only some rows state a clone size, as once, few, many or a class for expanded clones.

size: few; D: TRBD1; J: TRBJ1-2; V: TRBV9; DNA: TGTGCCAGCAGCGAACGGGACAGGGGGCATTTCACCTTC; CDR3: CASSERDRGHFTF
size: NA; D: TRBD2; J: TRBJ2-1; V: TRBV3-1; DNA: TGTGCCAGCAGCCAATGGACGGGGGGGAGGTATGAGCAGTTCTTC; CDR3: CASSQWTGGRYEQFF
size: many; D: NA; J: TRBJ2-5; V: TRBV19; DNA: TGTGCCAGTAGTACTTACATTCATCCGGGGCAGACCCAGTACTTC; CDR3: CASSTYIHPGQTQYF
size: NA; D: TRBD2; J: TRBJ2-1; V: TRBV10-3; DNA: TGTGCCATCAGTGAAAGTAGCGGGGGAACCTACAATGAGCAGTTCTTC; CDR3: CAISESSGGTYNEQFF
size: NA; D: NA; J: TRBJ2-5; V: TRBV6-5; DNA: TGTGCCAGCAGTTACTCCCGCCGGATGGGGGGGACCCAGTACTTC; CDR3: CASSYSRRMGGTQYF
size: few; D: NA; J: TRBJ2-4; V: TRBV20-1; DNA: TGCAGTGCTCCCCGGGACGGCAGGAACATTCAGTACTTC; CDR3: CSAPRDGRNIQYF
size: few; D: TRBD1; J: TRBJ2-5; V: TRBV7-9; DNA: TGTGCCAGCAGGACAGGGCTGGTCCAAGAGACCCAGTACTTC; CDR3: CASRTGLVQETQYF
size: NA; D: NA; J: TRBJ2-1; V: TRBV7-2; DNA: TGTGCCAGCAGCTTGCGTAACCCGGCCTACAATGAGCAGTTCTTC; CDR3: CASSLRNPAYNEQFF
size: few; D: NA; J: TRBJ1-1; V: TRBV2; DNA: TGTGCCAGCACCGAGGGCAGTGACACTGAAGCTTTCTTT; CDR3: CASTEGSDTEAFF
size: few; D: NA; J: TRBJ2-1; V: TRBV5-1; DNA: TGCGCCAGCAGCTTGAGGGGGGTTCGTGGAGAGCAGTTCTTC; CDR3: CASSLRGVRGEQFF
size: few; D: NA; J: TRBJ1-1; V: TRBV5-1; DNA: TGCGCCAGCAGCTTGGACATTCGGACTGAAGCTTTCTTT; CDR3: CASSLDIRTEAFF